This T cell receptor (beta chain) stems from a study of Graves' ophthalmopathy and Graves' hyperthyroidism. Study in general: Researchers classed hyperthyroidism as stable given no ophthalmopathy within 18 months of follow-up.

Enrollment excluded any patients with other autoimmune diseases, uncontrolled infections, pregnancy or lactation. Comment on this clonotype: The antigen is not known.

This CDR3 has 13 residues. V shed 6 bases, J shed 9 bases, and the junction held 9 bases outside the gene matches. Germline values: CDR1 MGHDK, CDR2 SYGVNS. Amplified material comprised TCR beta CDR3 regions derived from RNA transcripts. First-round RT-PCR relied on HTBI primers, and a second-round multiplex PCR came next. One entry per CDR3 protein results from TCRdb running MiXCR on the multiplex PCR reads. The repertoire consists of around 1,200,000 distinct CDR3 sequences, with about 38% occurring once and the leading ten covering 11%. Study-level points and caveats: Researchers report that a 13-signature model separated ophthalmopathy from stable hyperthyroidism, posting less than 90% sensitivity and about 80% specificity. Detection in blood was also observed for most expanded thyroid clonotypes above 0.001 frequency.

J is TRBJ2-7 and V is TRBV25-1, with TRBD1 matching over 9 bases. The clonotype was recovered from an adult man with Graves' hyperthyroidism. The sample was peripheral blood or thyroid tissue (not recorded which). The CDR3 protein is CASRTDRGKGQYF. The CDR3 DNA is TGTGCCAGCAGAACAGACAGGGGGAAGGGGCAGTACTTC.